The T cell receptor (beta chain) under discussion was sequenced for a study of identical twins. TCRdb re-called the 5' RACE reads with MiXCR, one entry per CDR3 protein. In the table there are under 450,000 distinct CDR3 sequences, under 20% of which are singletons. CDR1 is SEHNR and CDR2 is FQNEAQ in the germline V gene (reference sequence). The ends were cut back, 4 bases at V and 7 bases at J, with 17 bases in the middle. The CDR3 sequence is 15 residues long. Note on this clonotype: Its antigen is not known.

Study-level results: There is a chance that invariant MAIT and iNKT cells partially muddied zero-insertion analyses. Donors were not followed over many years; analysis was cross-sectional.

The receptor was derived from a man aged 45-60 years in good health. This rearrangement joins TRBV7-9 to TRBJ2-1, with a possible D match to TRBD2 (6 bases). Sequenced sample: naive T cells sorted from blood. CDR3 sequence: CASSSKSAAGNEQFF. CDR3 sequence (DNA): TGTGCCAGCAGCTCAAAGTCCGCCGCGGGGAATGAGCAGTTCTTC.